The 4 T cell receptor beta chains below come from one sample, sequenced in a study of CD8 T cells in ankylosing spondylitis. For these receptors, no antigen is known. A single record per CDR3 protein comes from TCRdb applying MiXCR to the 5' RACE reads. This table has roughly 450,000 distinct CDR3 sequences, approximately 26% appearing once. Findings of the study overall: A motif of several highly homologous TCR beta variants was seen as apparently characteristic of ankylosing spondylitis blood.

The sample taken for sequencing was blood, either unsorted or a sorted T cell fraction (not recorded which). The source of these receptors is a male donor with ankylosing spondylitis.

The chain has TRBV2 and TRBJ2-7; the match to TRBD2 covers 13 bases. CDR1 SNHLY and CDR2 FYNNEI come from the germline V gene. V shed 6 bases, J shed 5 bases, and the junction held 7 bases outside the gene matches. CDR3 length: 15 residues. The CDR3: CASRLLAGGPHEQYF. The CDR3, as DNA: TGTGCCAGCAGGTTACTAGCGGGAGGGCCGCACGAGCAGTACTTC. The full variable domain, in which reference TRBV2 and TRBJ2-7 provide the parts outside the CDR3, is EPEVTQTPSHQVTQMGQEVILRCVPISNHLYFYWYRQILGQKVEFLVSFYNNEISEKSEIFDDQFSVERPDGSNFTLKIRSTKLEDSAMYFCASRLLAGGPHEQYFGPGTRLTVT.

This chain connects TRBV5-5 to TRBJ1-3, with unresolved D. In germline, CDR1 is SGHKS, CDR2 YYEKEE (reference sequence). CDR3 length: 14 amino acids. V lost 3 bases to trimming and J lost 3 bases, with 10 bases between them. This CDR3 is CASSSVMGGNTIYF. Written as DNA, the CDR3 is TGTGCCAGCAGCTCTGTTATGGGTGGAAACACCATATATTTT. Full variable domain (rest looked up from reference TRBV5-5 and TRBJ1-3): DAGVTQSPTHLIKTRGQQVTLRCSPISGHKSVSWYQQVLGQGPQFIFQYYEKEERGRGNFPDRFSARQFPNYSSELNVNALLLGDSALYLCASSSVMGGNTIYFGEGSWLTVV.

This clonotype was counted a single time. The rearrangement joins TRBV7-2 to TRBJ2-3; D is possibly TRBD2 (6 bases). The CDR3 is 15 amino acids. Looked up from germline, CDR1 is SGHTA and CDR2 is FQGNSA. V lost 4 bases to trimming and J lost 6 bases, with 17 bases between them. The CDR3 nucleotides read TGTGCCAGCAGCTCCGCTGGAGGGGTTGGGGATACGCAGTATTTT. Translation: CASSSAGGVGDTQYF.

The chain employs TRBV12-3 or TRBV12-4 and TRBJ2-5; the D gene is possibly TRBD2 (6 bases). V lost 5 bases and J lost 1, with 11 bases in between. There are 14 residues in the CDR3. The CDR3 is CASSATGGQETQYF. The CDR3 DNA follows: TGTGCCAGCAGTGCTACCGGGGGCCAAGAGACCCAGTACTTC.